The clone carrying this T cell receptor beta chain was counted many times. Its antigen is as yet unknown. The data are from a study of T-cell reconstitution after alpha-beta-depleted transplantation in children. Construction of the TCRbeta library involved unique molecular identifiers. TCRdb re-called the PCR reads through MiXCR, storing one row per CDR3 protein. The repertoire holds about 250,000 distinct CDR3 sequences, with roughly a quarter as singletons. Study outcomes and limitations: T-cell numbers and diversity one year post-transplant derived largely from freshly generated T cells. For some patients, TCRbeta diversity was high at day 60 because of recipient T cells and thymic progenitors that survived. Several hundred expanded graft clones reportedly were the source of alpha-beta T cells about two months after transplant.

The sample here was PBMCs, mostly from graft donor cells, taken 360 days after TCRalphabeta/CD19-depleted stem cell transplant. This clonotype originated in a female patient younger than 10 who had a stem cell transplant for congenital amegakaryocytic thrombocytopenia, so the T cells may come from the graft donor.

The CDR3 region is CASSLRGRVLSGNTIYF. DNA for the CDR3: TGTGCCAGCAGCTTACGAGGCAGGGTCCTCTCTGGAAACACCATATATTTT. The chain has TRBV7-2 and TRBJ1-3; possibly TRBD1 for D (5 bases). V lost 2 bases, J lost 0 bases, and 14 bases lay in between. Germline CDR1 reads SGHTA; CDR2 reads FQGNSA. The CDR3 has 17 residues.